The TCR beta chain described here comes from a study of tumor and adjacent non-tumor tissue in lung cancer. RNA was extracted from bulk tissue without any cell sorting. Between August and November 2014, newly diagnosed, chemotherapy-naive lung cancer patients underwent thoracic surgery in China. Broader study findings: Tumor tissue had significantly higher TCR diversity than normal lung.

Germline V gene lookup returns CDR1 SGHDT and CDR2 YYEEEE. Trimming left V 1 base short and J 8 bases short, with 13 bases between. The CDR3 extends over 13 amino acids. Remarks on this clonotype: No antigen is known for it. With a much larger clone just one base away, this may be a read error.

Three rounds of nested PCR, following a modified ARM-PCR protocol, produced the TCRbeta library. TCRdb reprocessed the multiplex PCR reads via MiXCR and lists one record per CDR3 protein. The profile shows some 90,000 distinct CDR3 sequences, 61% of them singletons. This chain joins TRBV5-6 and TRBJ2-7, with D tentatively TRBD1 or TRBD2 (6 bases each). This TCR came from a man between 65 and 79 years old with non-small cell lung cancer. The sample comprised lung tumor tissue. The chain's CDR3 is CASSLKGGYKQYF. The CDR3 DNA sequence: TGTGCCAGCAGCTTGAAAGGGGGGTACAAGCAGTACTTC.